These T cell receptor beta chains were read from a single sample in a study of CD8+ T cells in alopecia areata. Sequencing was performed with immunoSEQ multiplex PCR; in TCRdb, only in-frame clones are kept and a portion is missing. The profile shows 150,000 to 190,000 clones, about 50% of them singletons. The starting material was CD8+ T cells sorted from blood, obtained at week 0. These TCRs come from a human donor with alopecia areata. CDR3s include the opening cysteine and the closing phenylalanine or tryptophan. The D gene is left open where the match is weak. Size values are once, few and many counts, or a class for expanded clones, and some rows have none.

v_gene	d_gene	j_gene	abundance	CDR3aa	CDR3nt
TRBV11-1	.	TRBJ1-2	.	CASSQQENYGYTF	TGTGCCAGCAGCCAGCAGGAGAACTATGGCTACACCTTC
TRBV6-5	.	TRBJ1-2	.	CASRSTDSYGYTF	TGTGCCAGCAGAAGTACCGACAGCTATGGCTACACCTTC
TRBV2	.	TRBJ1-2	few	CASSGTAAGSYGYTF	TGTGCCAGCAGTGGGACAGCCGCCGGGTCCTATGGCTACACCTTC
TRBV28	.	TRBJ2-7	.	CASSRTSSEQYF	TGTGCCAGCAGTCGGACATCCTCCGAGCAGTACTTC
TRBV5-1	.	TRBJ2-3	.	CASSLRRGGYNDTQYF	TGCGCCAGCAGCTTGCGCAGGGGAGGATACAACGATACGCAGTATTTT
TRBV23-1	.	TRBJ2-6	.	CASSQQNTGANVLTF	TGCGCCAGCAGCCAGCAAAACACTGGGGCCAACGTCCTGACTTTC
TRBV15	.	TRBJ2-1	few	CATSREGPYNEQFF	TGTGCCACCAGCAGAGAAGGACCCTACAATGAGCAGTTCTTC
TRBV25-1	.	TRBJ2-2	.	CASSSTTGKNTGELFF	TGTGCCAGCAGCTCAACAACAGGGAAAAACACCGGGGAGCTGTTTTTT
TRBV29-1	.	TRBJ1-1	.	CSVGMGLLEAFF	TGCAGCGTAGGGATGGGCCTCTTAGAAGCTTTCTTT
TRBV19	.	TRBJ1-5	few	CASSMRAFSNQPQHF	TGTGCCAGTAGTATGCGGGCCTTTAGCAATCAGCCCCAGCATTTT
TRBV6-6	.	TRBJ2-5	few	CASSYTGTGETQYF	TGTGCCAGCAGTTACACCGGGACCGGAGAGACCCAGTACTTC
TRBV6-6	.	TRBJ1-6	.	CASSSRQPDNSPLHF	TGTGCCAGCAGTTCCCGACAGCCAGACAATTCACCCCTCCACTTT
TRBV13	TRBD1	TRBJ2-7	few	CASSLESGTGQYEQYF	TGTGCCAGCAGCTTAGAGTCTGGGACAGGGCAATACGAGCAGTACTTC
TRBV5-1	.	TRBJ2-1	few	CASSKTSDYPLEQFF	TGCGCCAGCAGCAAAACCTCGGACTACCCGTTGGAGCAGTTCTTC
TRBV12-5	.	TRBJ2-7	.	CASGSPGVPYEQYF	TGTGCTAGTGGTTCCCCTGGAGTCCCCTACGAGCAGTACTTC
TRBV29-1	TRBD2	TRBJ2-7	.	CSVEDPLAGAHEQYF	TGCAGCGTTGAAGATCCGCTAGCGGGGGCCCACGAGCAGTACTTC
TRBV19	.	TRBJ1-1	few	CASSPDGGWGTEAFF	TGTGCCAGTAGCCCCGATGGGGGTTGGGGGACTGAAGCTTTCTTT
TRBV6-5	.	TRBJ2-3	few	CASSPDGGVTDTQYF	TGTGCCAGCAGCCCCGATGGGGGAGTGACAGATACGCAGTATTTT
TRBV7-2	TRBD1	TRBJ2-1	once	CASSLKGTGGANEQFF	TGTGCCAGCAGCTTAAAAGGGACAGGGGGTGCCAATGAGCAGTTCTTC
TRBV27	TRBD1	TRBJ1-3	.	CASSLKGGARGNTIYF	TGTGCCAGCAGTTTAAAAGGGGGCGCGAGGGGAAACACCATATATTTT
TRBV29-1	.	TRBJ1-2	.	CSDRLERSYTF	TGCAGCGATCGGCTGGAAAGAAGCTACACCTTC
TRBV4-3	TRBD1	TRBJ2-7	few	CASSPGTGPSEQYF	TGCGCCAGCAGCCCCGGGACAGGTCCCTCCGAGCAGTACTTC
TRBV29-1	.	TRBJ2-1	.	CSVDKTGGDFREQFF	TGCAGCGTGGATAAAACCGGGGGCGATTTTCGTGAGCAGTTCTTC
TRBV30	.	TRBJ1-1	.	CAWENTEAFF	TGTGCCTGGGAGAACACTGAAGCTTTCTTT
TRBV5-1	.	TRBJ2-3	.	CASSFRGAWTDTQYF	TGCGCCAGCAGCTTTAGGGGGGCCTGGACAGATACGCAGTATTTT
TRBV29-1	TRBD2	TRBJ2-1	.	CSVDSSTSGGREQFF	TGCAGCGTTGATAGTTCGACTAGCGGGGGGCGGGAGCAGTTCTTC
TRBV13	.	TRBJ2-1	.	CASSQRIVNEQFF	TGTGCCAGCAGCCAGCGTATTGTCAATGAGCAGTTCTTC
TRBV7-8	.	TRBJ2-3	few	CASSVSQTTDTQYF	TGTGCCAGCAGCGTCTCCCAGACTACAGATACGCAGTATTTT
TRBV7-9	.	TRBJ1-5	few	CASSSGGTTLEPQHF	TGTGCCAGCAGCTCTGGGGGGACAACCTTGGAGCCCCAGCATTTT
TRBV13	TRBD2	TRBJ2-5	.	CASSSRLAGEQETQYF	TGTGCCAGCAGCTCCCGACTAGCGGGGGAGCAAGAGACCCAGTACTTC
TRBV6-5	.	TRBJ1-2	.	CASSSDGGNYGYTF	TGTGCCAGCAGTTCCGATGGGGGAAACTATGGCTACACCTTC
TRBV6-5	.	TRBJ2-7	.	CASSSRRAPYEQYF	TGTGCCAGCAGTTCCCGGCGTGCTCCCTACGAGCAGTACTTC
TRBV6-1	TRBD1	TRBJ2-7	.	CASRRDSSYEQYF	TGTGCCAGCAGAAGGGACAGCTCCTACGAGCAGTACTTC
TRBV28	TRBD1	TRBJ2-7	few	CASSPGQGYEQYF	TGTGCCAGCAGTCCGGGACAGGGCTACGAGCAGTACTTC
TRBV29-1	.	TRBJ2-7	few	CSVEDDSQQYF	TGCAGCGTTGAGGACGATAGTCAGCAGTACTTC
TRBV27	.	TRBJ1-4	once	CASSLVGGEKLFF	TGTGCCAGCAGCCTCGTGGGGGGTGAAAAACTGTTTTTT
TRBV14	.	TRBJ1-5	.	CASSQATSLEGDSNQPQHF	TGTGCCAGCAGCCAAGCGACTTCCCTTGAGGGGGATAGCAATCAGCCCCAGCATTTT
TRBV29-1	.	TRBJ2-7	few	CSVEDPTYEQYF	TGCAGCGTTGAAGATCCCACCTACGAGCAGTACTTC
TRBV30	.	TRBJ1-2	.	CAWRYAYGYTF	TGTGCCTGGAGATATGCCTATGGCTACACCTTC
TRBV19	.	TRBJ1-5	.	CASSGIEGGQPQHF	TGTGCCAGTAGCGGTATTGAGGGAGGACAGCCCCAGCATTTT
TRBV30	.	TRBJ2-3	.	CAWSSGSTDTQYF	TGTGCCTGGAGTAGCGGGAGCACAGATACGCAGTATTTT
TRBV30	.	TRBJ2-3	few	CAWTTFSGPKSTDTQYF	TGTGCCTGGACGACCTTCTCGGGACCCAAAAGTACAGATACGCAGTATTTT
TRBV12-5	.	TRBJ1-5	.	CASGSTGRGQPQHF	TGTGCTAGTGGTTCTACAGGGCGCGGTCAGCCCCAGCATTTT
TRBV15	.	TRBJ2-5	.	CATSRDRQETQYF	TGTGCCACCAGCAGAGACAGGCAAGAGACCCAGTACTTC
TRBV5-6	.	TRBJ2-4	.	CASSLGKAKNIQYF	TGTGCCAGCAGCTTGGGAAAAGCCAAAAACATTCAGTACTTC
TRBV30	.	TRBJ1-2	.	CAWRGGLDGYTF	TGTGCCTGGAGGGGGGGCTTGGATGGCTACACCTTC
TRBV14	.	TRBJ2-1	few	CASSQLEQGNEQFF	TGTGCCAGCAGCCAACTTGAACAGGGCAATGAGCAGTTCTTC